The clone carrying this T cell receptor beta chain occurred once. The data were obtained in a study of T cell clones after liver transplantation. Profiling relied on immunoSEQ multiplex PCR, and the TCRdb table lists in-frame clones only, not all of them. The sample carries tens of thousands of clones, around 70% recorded once. V was clipped by 1 base and J by 2 bases, with 8 bases between them. Germline assignment: CDR1 SGHTA and CDR2 FQGNSA. The CDR3 covers 15 residues. This clonotype originated in a human patient who received a liver transplant. Some T cells may be the graft donor's. The chain links TRBV7-2 to TRBJ2-2; maybe TRBD1 (5 bases). The sample here was CD4+ T cells from blood, taken at the 22-month timepoint. The CDR3, as DNA: TGTGCCAGCAGCTTAGGGACACCTAACACCGGGGAGCTGTTTTTT. This translates into CASSLGTPNTGELFF.